This note documents a single T cell receptor beta chain sequence. The clone's antigen remains unknown. Base qualities are not provided; no much larger clone lies one nucleotide away. This specimen comes from a study of T cell responses to AZD1222 COVID-19 vaccine (dated by TCRdb to the early 2020s). Context from the whole study: AZD1222 recipients given second doses at about 4 weeks or at about 12 weeks were pooled, since spike-specific TCR depth and breadth were not found to differ between the two schedules. TCR sequencing covered roughly 230 trial participants: about 210 given two doses of AZD1222 and 26 given two doses of MenACWY control vaccine. Trial participants were enrolled by age into subgroups of 18-55, 56-69 and 70-plus years, and around 140, 26 and 57 TCR-sequenced participants, respectively, were included in these subgroups.

As encoded in the germline V gene (reference sequence), CDR1 is LNHDA while CDR2 is SQIVND. The junction shows trimming of 6 bases on V and 6 bases on J, plus 19 bases between the germline ends. The CDR3 goes from the cysteine to the phenylalanine over 15 residues. Only the CDR3 DNA stays, 45 bases, in frame from base 1. The CDR3 regions of human TCRbeta chains were subjected to immunosequencing. Regarding the original processing steps: TCRs in the repertoires were compared against a reference library of SARS-CoV-2-specific TCRs that had been generated with the MIRA antigen-specificity platform. Breadth was defined as the fraction of unique TCRs that were SARS-CoV-2-associated, and depth was defined as the fraction of total T cells that were SARS-CoV-2-associated. Using the MIRA data, each spike-specific TCR was mapped to the spike region that the TCR reacts to and placed in a CD4 or CD8 class. Log10-transformed breadth and depth values were compared by one-way ANOVA with Sidak's multiple comparisons tests. TCRdb holds this immuneACCESS table with in-frame rearrangements only. Some clones are missing; in checked studies, unresolved V genes explain under half, and the rest has no known cause. That table is the source of V, J and clone size, and D and trimming were worked out from the DNA. This sample holds more than 85,000 clones; around 85% were observed only once. In total, the top ten clones hold 4% to 5% of the sample.

The time point label for this specimen denotes: baseline before first vaccination. Vaccinee samples were obtained from the UK trials COV001 and COV002, which included a single-blind randomized controlled phase 2/3 trial of AZD1222 (ChAdOx1 nCoV-19) in healthy adults. For TCRbeta chain sequencing, PBMC samples were collected from trial participants at day 0 and at day 28 after the second dose. General study outcomes and caveats: Participants were mostly white British and included more females than males, and it was suggested by the authors that clonal diversity may have been underestimated. Only a handful of AZD1222 recipients were SARS-CoV-2 seropositive at baseline, limiting conclusions about previously exposed vaccinees. After two AZD1222 doses, both the breadth and the depth of spike-specific TCRs were significantly higher than at day 0 and than in MenACWY recipients. Nearly half of unique spike-specific TCRs reportedly recognized epitopes outside regions mutated in the B.1.351 and B.1.1.7 variants. The 56-69-year group was small, and its depth increase did not reach significance, likely because of low power. The vaccine-associated CD4 TCRs covered the entire spike protein, and the dominant responses fell in regions 160-218 and 743-854. Because no day 14 peak-response samples were available, repertoires were characterized only after the peak T cell response.

This sequence was found in an adult in good health. This receptor chain uses TRBV19 and TRBJ2-3; a weak D assignment points to TRBD1 (5 bases agree). Source: peripheral blood, taken on day 0 of AZD1222 vaccination. The CDR3 protein: CASRSEAGLTDTQYF. The DNA sequence reads TGTGCCAGTAGATCCGAGGCAGGGCTAACGGATACGCAGTATTTT.